This passage covers 23 T cell receptor beta chains from one sample sequenced in a study of cytomegalovirus exposure and HLA in healthy donors. TCRdb's copy holds only in-frame clones and misses some; the assay was immunoSEQ multiplex PCR. The sample consists of 200,000 to 250,000 clones, approximately 83% of them appearing once. Sample: PBMCs. The receptor set was obtained from a woman in her twenties or thirties in good health and CMV-seropositive.

This clone has only one observation. Other DNA sequences in this sample translate to the same CDR3. The chain is built from TRBV28 and TRBJ2-1; D possibly corresponds to TRBD1 (5 bases). Germline CDR1 reads MDHEN; CDR2 reads SYDVKM. This CDR3 is built from 15 residues. V lost 5 bases and J lost 3, with 14 bases in between. For the CDR3, the DNA is TGTGCCAGCAGTCTACCTTCAGGGAACTACAATGAGCAGTTCTTC. Amino acids: CASSLPSGNYNEQFF.

The J gene is TRBJ2-7, the V gene TRBV7-9; D is unclear. V shed 1 base and J shed 4 bases, with 11 bases lying between them. The CDR3 consists of 14 residues. Germline V lookup: CDR1 SEHNR, CDR2 FQNEAQ (reference sequence). The DNA for the CDR3 is TGTGCCAGCAGCTTAGAGGGAATGCCTTACGAGCAGTACTTC. It translates to CASSLEGMPYEQYF.

Comment on this clone: In the same sample, other DNA sequences code for this CDR3. This chain joins TRBV14 and TRBJ2-7; D uncertain. The ends were cut back, 1 base at V and 4 bases at J, with 2 bases in the middle. In germline, CDR1 is SGHDN, CDR2 FVKESK. The CDR3 spans 11 residues. The DNA of the CDR3 is TGTGCCAGCAGCCAAGGATACGAGCAGTACTTC. It yields the protein CASSQGYEQYF.

The V gene is TRBV6-1, the J gene TRBJ1-2; a possible D gene is TRBD1 (5 bases). V was pared by 1 base and J by 5 bases, with 14 bases between. Per the germline V gene, CDR1 is MNHNS and CDR2 is SASEGT. The CDR3 extends over 15 amino acids. The CDR3 protein is CASSEGIDSSYGYTF. For the CDR3, the DNA is TGTGCCAGCAGTGAAGGGATCGACAGTTCTTATGGCTACACCTTC.

The chain couples TRBV18 to TRBJ2-5; D gene uncertain. The germline V gene has CDR1 KGHSH and CDR2 LQKENI. CDR3 length: 13 residues. The germline V and J ends were trimmed by 3 bases and 4 bases, with 9 bases remaining between them. This chain's CDR3 is CASSPTGGETQYF. CDR3 in DNA: TGTGCCAGCTCACCGACGGGTGGAGAGACCCAGTACTTC.

This sequence joins TRBV30 and TRBJ1-2; 9 bases match TRBD1. The ends lost 1 base at V and 6 bases at J; junction bases unmatched: 15. CDR1 GTSNPN and CDR2 SVGIG come from the germline V gene (reference sequence). The CDR3 totals 17 residues. CDR3 coding DNA: TGTGCCTGGAGTGCAATGGGACAGGGCGGAAGACGGGATGGCTACACCTTC. This translates into CAWSAMGQGGRRDGYTF.

V gene TRBV5-1 combines with J gene TRBJ2-3; D remains unclear. V was trimmed by 0 bases and J by 1 base, leaving 9 bases between them. CDR1 SGHRS and CDR2 YFSETQ come from the germline V gene. The CDR3 contains 15 residues. CDR3 protein: CASSLGSTRTDTQYF. CDR3 coding DNA: TGCGCCAGCAGCTTGGGGTCGACCCGCACAGATACGCAGTATTTT.

The chain joins TRBV6-5 to TRBJ2-5, with no clear D. V gave up 0 bases and J gave up 9 bases, with 14 bases separating them. Germline values: CDR1 MNHEY, CDR2 SVGAGI. CDR3 size: 14 residues. The CDR3: CASSYSVPLGAQYF. The CDR3 nucleotides are TGTGCCAGCAGTTACTCGGTTCCCCTTGGGGCCCAGTACTTC.

J is TRBJ2-1 and V is TRBV25-1; maybe TRBD1 (6 bases). The CDR3 extends over 15 amino acids. Deletions cut 3 bases from V and 2 bases from J, with 11 bases between. From germline, CDR1 is MGHDK and CDR2 SYGVNS. CDR3 nucleotides: TGTGCCAGCAGTGACGGACAGAGTGCCTACAATGAGCAGTTCTTC. This encodes CASSDGQSAYNEQFF. The full variable domain, in which reference TRBV25-1 and TRBJ2-1 provide the parts outside the CDR3, is EADIYQTPRYLVIGTGKKITLECSQTMGHDKMYWYQQDPGMELHLIHYSYGVNSTEKGDLSSESTVSRIRTEHFPLTLESARPSHTSQYLCASSDGQSAYNEQFFGPGTRLTVL.

V is TRBV18 and J is TRBJ2-5; 10 nucleotides agree with TRBD1. V lost 0 bases, J lost 2 bases, and 3 bases stayed unmatched. The CDR3 consists of 16 residues. Germline V gene sequence: CDR1 KGHSH, CDR2 LQKENI. Here the CDR3 reads CASSPPGGQGQETQYF. CDR3 sequence (DNA): TGTGCCAGCTCACCACCAGGGGGACAGGGGCAAGAGACCCAGTACTTC.

V is TRBV30 and J is TRBJ1-5; TRBD1 is a possible D gene (5 bases). This CDR3 spans 18 amino acids. Germline-derived CDR1 and CDR2 are GTSNPN and SVGIG (reference sequence). V lost 2 bases to trimming and J lost 4 bases, with 24 bases between them. CDR3 in amino acids: CAWSPAGDGIQENQPQHF. Written as DNA, the CDR3 is TGTGCCTGGAGTCCCGCGGGGGACGGAATCCAGGAAAATCAGCCCCAGCATTTT.

The CDR3 DNA is TGTGCCAGCAGTAAGAGGGGGACAGATACGCAGTATTTT. As protein: CASSKRGTDTQYF. The chain employs TRBV6-5 and TRBJ2-3; perhaps TRBD1 as D (6 bases). The length of the CDR3 is 13 residues. V lost 5 bases and J 3 bases, leaving 9 bases between the germline ends. Germline V CDR1 and CDR2: MNHEY, SVGAGI.

This clone was seen a single time. The chain uses TRBV2 and TRBJ2-1, with 9 nucleotides matching TRBD2. Germline-derived CDR1 and CDR2 are SNHLY and FYNNEI. The CDR3 is made up of 14 amino acids. Trimming took 10 bases from V and 8 from J; bases not matched to a gene: 12. This chain's CDR3 is CAKHSSGRRDEQFF. CDR3 nucleotides: TGTGCCAAGCATAGTAGCGGGAGACGGGATGAGCAGTTCTTC.

Here the CDR3 DNA reads TGTGCCAGCAGCTTAGTACGGGACCACAATGAGCAGTTCTTC. Its translation is CASSLVRDHNEQFF. The rearrangement uses TRBV7-6 and TRBJ2-1, with D perhaps TRBD1 or TRBD2 (5 bases each). V was pared by 1 base and J by 5 bases, with 9 bases between. The CDR3 runs 14 residues. Germline V gene sequence: CDR1 SGHVS, CDR2 FNYEAQ.

The chain joins TRBV7-8 to TRBJ1-1; a possible D gene is TRBD1 (6 bases). CDR1 is SGHVS, CDR2 FQNEAQ, per germline. V lost 5 bases to trimming and J lost 4 bases, with 11 bases between them. The CDR3 runs to 13 residues. This CDR3 reads CASSDRWGTEAFF. The CDR3 DNA is TGTGCCAGCAGCGACAGGTGGGGCACTGAAGCTTTCTTT.

V usage is TRBV5-6 and J usage is TRBJ2-6, with 7 bases fitting TRBD1. The CDR3 runs 15 residues. Germline V lookup: CDR1 SGHDT, CDR2 YYEEEE. The CDR3 coding sequence is TGTGCAGCGACAGGGACAACCTCTGGGGCCAACGTCCTGACTTTC. Amino acids: CAATGTTSGANVLTF.

The chain joins TRBV5-5 to TRBJ1-1; D is undetermined. The CDR3 spans 13 residues. The V gene's germline CDR1 is SGHKS and CDR2 YYEKEE (reference sequence). Trimming stripped 1 base from V and 1 base from J, with 5 bases between. CDR3 region: CASSLQGNTEAFF. CDR3 DNA: TGTGCCAGCAGCTTGCAAGGGAACACTGAAGCTTTCTTT.

In DNA, the CDR3 is TGTGCCAGCAGCTTGGCCGGCTACCTCAATGAGCAGTTCTTC. It is translated as CASSLAGYLNEQFF. V usage is TRBV5-4 and J usage is TRBJ2-1, with no clear D. Germline CDR1 is SGHNT and CDR2 is YYREEE (reference sequence). This CDR3 comprises 14 residues. V lost 0 bases, J lost 6 bases, and 10 bases lay in between.

This clone has a single count. The chain joins TRBV4-1 to TRBJ1-2; a weak D match, TRBD1 (6 bases). CDR1 MGHRA and CDR2 YSYEKL come from the germline V gene. CDR3 length equals 14 residues. V was trimmed by 0 bases and J by 3 bases, leaving 8 bases between them. The CDR3 DNA reads as TGCGCCAGCAGCCAAGACTGGACAGACTATGGCTACACCTTC. It codes for CASSQDWTDYGYTF.

The chain is built from TRBV11-2 and TRBJ1-1, with D possibly being TRBD1 (6 bases). CDR3 length equals 13 residues. The V and J ends lost 0 bases and 4 bases respectively, with 6 bases between them. Germline-derived CDR1 and CDR2 are SGHAT and FQNNGV. The CDR3 sequence is CASSLEQGTEAFF. In DNA form, the CDR3 reads TGTGCCAGCAGCTTAGAACAGGGCACTGAAGCTTTCTTT.

This chain links TRBV6-5 with TRBJ2-1, with 10 bases that match TRBD1. This CDR3 contains 15 residues. In germline, CDR1 is MNHEY, CDR2 SVGAGI. V lost 6 bases to trimming and J lost 3 bases; unmatched junction nucleotides: 5. The CDR3 DNA reads TGTGCCAGCAGCTCCGGGACAGGGGACTACAATGAGCAGTTCTTC. The encoded protein is CASSSGTGDYNEQFF.

The J gene is TRBJ2-1, the V gene TRBV2, with a tentative D call TRBD1 (6 bases). The V gene's germline CDR1 is SNHLY and CDR2 FYNNEI. The V end was cut by 3 bases, the J end by 5 bases, with 11 bases between. This CDR3 has 14 residues. The CDR3 nucleotides are TGTGCCAGCAGTGAGGAAACAGGGAACAATGAGCAGTTCTTC. It specifies CASSEETGNNEQFF. The full variable domain, rest sourced from reference TRBV2 and TRBJ2-1, is EPEVTQTPSHQVTQMGQEVILRCVPISNHLYFYWYRQILGQKVEFLVSFYNNEISEKSEIFDDQFSVERPDGSNFTLKIRSTKLEDSAMYFCASSEETGNNEQFFGPGTRLTVL.

This sequence joins TRBV30 and TRBJ1-1; D call uncertain. This CDR3 has 14 residues. V lost 2 bases and J 1 base, leaving 11 bases between the germline ends. Germline values: CDR1 GTSNPN, CDR2 SVGIG (reference sequence). CDR3 loop: CAWSPGVSNTEAFF. CDR3 nucleotides: TGTGCCTGGAGTCCGGGAGTCTCGAACACTGAAGCTTTCTTT.